These 11 T cell receptor beta chains were sequenced from one sample in a study of blood T cell repertoires in COVID-19. Here immunoSEQ multiplex PCR was the method, and the copy in TCRdb shows in-frame clones only, minus some. Of approximately 360,000 clones in the sample, roughly nine tenths were seen once. Sequencing input: peripheral blood. The source is a middle-aged man with acute or convalescent COVID-19.

A few counts support this clone. This rearrangement joins TRBV2 to TRBJ1-5, with TRBD1 matching over 9 bases. The trim removed 6 bases at V and 1 base at J, leaving 4 bases unmatched. The germline CDR1 and CDR2 sequences are SNHLY and FYNNEI. The CDR3 length is 15 residues. The CDR3 is CASSEDRGSNQPQHF. The CDR3 nucleotides read TGTGCCAGCAGCGAGGACAGGGGAAGCAATCAGCCCCAGCATTTT.

The CDR3 DNA sequence: TGTGCCAGCAGTGACTCCCTCCTGGCAGGGAGGGTTGGGTACAATCAGCCCCAGCATTTT. This translates into CASSDSLLAGRVGYNQPQHF. The chain carries TRBV2 and TRBJ1-5; perhaps TRBD1 as D (5 bases). The CDR3 length is 20 residues. Trimming removed 3 bases from V and 3 bases from J, with 27 bases in between. Germline-derived CDR1 and CDR2 are SNHLY and FYNNEI.

This chain joins TRBV5-4 and TRBJ1-6; D possibly corresponds to TRBD1 (6 bases). Germline values: CDR1 SGHNT, CDR2 YYREEE (reference sequence). The CDR3 has 16 residues. Trimming left V 3 bases short and J 5 bases short, with 15 bases between. The CDR3 is CASSSWTVFDNSPLHF. CDR3 bases: TGTGCCAGCAGCTCTTGGACAGTCTTTGATAATTCACCCCTCCACTTT.

The gene calls are TRBV7-9 and TRBJ2-7; 10 bases line up with TRBD1. Germline assignment: CDR1 SEHNR and CDR2 FQNEAQ (reference sequence). The junction had 3 bases not matched to a gene; V was cut back by 0 bases and J by 7 bases. The CDR3 runs to 14 residues. CDR3 nucleotides: TGTGCCAGCAGCTTAGCCCCGGGACAGGGGGAGCAGTACTTC. This codes for CASSLAPGQGEQYF.

About this clone: The same CDR3 arises from other DNA sequences in this sample as well. The genes are TRBV18 and TRBJ2-7; 10 bases match TRBD1. The CDR3 is made up of 15 amino acids. CDR1 and CDR2 (germline): KGHSH, LQKENI. The junction had 5 bases not matched to a gene; V was cut back by 6 bases and J by 0 bases. CDR3 DNA sequence: TGTGCCAGCTCGCCGGGACAGGGGACCTCCTACGAGCAGTACTTC. It yields the protein CASSPGQGTSYEQYF.

The CDR3 sequence: CASSLGLAGGQVYNEQFF. CDR3 sequence (DNA): TGCGCCAGCAGCCTGGGACTAGCGGGGGGGCAGGTTTACAATGAGCAGTTCTTC. V and J are TRBV4-1 and TRBJ2-1; 16 bases agree with TRBD2. V shed 4 bases and J 4 bases; nucleotides not matched to a gene: 7. Germline V gives CDR1 MGHRA, CDR2 YSYEKL. The CDR3 spans 18 residues.

V usage is TRBV20-1 and J usage is TRBJ2-2; 8 nucleotides match TRBD2. CDR1 is DFQATT, CDR2 SNEGSKA, per germline (reference sequence). The CDR3 is 15 residues long. V was clipped by 3 bases and J by 4 bases; unmatched bases: 7. The CDR3 DNA reads as TGCAGTGCTAGTCCCCTAGCGGGTCGCACCGGGGAGCTGTTTTTT. It yields the protein CSASPLAGRTGELFF.

The chain uses TRBV6-5 and TRBJ2-7; TRBD2 matches at 11 bases. The CDR3 has 15 residues. V gave up 5 bases and J gave up 2 bases; unmatched junction bases: 5. Germline loops: CDR1 MNHEY, CDR2 SVGAGI. The CDR3 here is CASSQGLAAPYEQYF. In DNA, the CDR3 is TGTGCCAGCAGTCAGGGACTAGCGGCCCCCTACGAGCAGTACTTC.

This clone came up once. The chain carries TRBV7-9 and TRBJ1-1; 7 nucleotides align to TRBD1. Germline CDR1 and CDR2: SEHNR and FQNEAQ (reference sequence). This CDR3 has 14 amino acids. The junction had 5 bases not matched to a gene; V was cut back by 5 bases and J by 2 bases. DNA of the CDR3: TGTGCCAGCAGCGTAGGACAGGCCAACACTGAAGCTTTCTTT. Its protein is CASSVGQANTEAFF.

The DNA for the CDR3 is TGTGCCAGCAGCTCATTCAGCGGGAGCTACGAGCAGTACTTC. Its translation is CASSSFSGSYEQYF. This chain joins TRBV11-1 and TRBJ2-7, with TRBD2 identical over 8 bases. The junction had 5 bases not matched to a gene; V was cut back by 4 bases and J by 3 bases. The CDR3 has 14 residues. Germline V gene lookup returns CDR1 SGHAT and CDR2 FQDESV (reference sequence).

This clone was seen a handful of times. The chain combines TRBV6-2 or TRBV6-3 with TRBJ1-2; TRBD1 matches at 8 bases. CDR1 is MNHEY and CDR2 is SVGEGT in the germline V gene. After removal of 5 bases from V and 7 bases from J, the junction contained 15 bases not matched to a gene. The CDR3 loop spans 16 amino acids. The CDR3 DNA follows: TGTGCCAGCAGTCGCCAGGGGGCCTGGGAACGCACTGGCTACACCTTC. Its protein is CASSRQGAWERTGYTF.